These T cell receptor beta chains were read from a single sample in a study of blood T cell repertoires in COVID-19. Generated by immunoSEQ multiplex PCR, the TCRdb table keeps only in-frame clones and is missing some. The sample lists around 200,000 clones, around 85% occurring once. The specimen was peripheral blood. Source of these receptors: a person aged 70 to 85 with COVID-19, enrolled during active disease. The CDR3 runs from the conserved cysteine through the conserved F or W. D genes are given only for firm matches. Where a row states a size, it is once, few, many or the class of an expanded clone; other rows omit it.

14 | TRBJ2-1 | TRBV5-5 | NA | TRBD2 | CASSLGGTSLEQFF | TGTGCCAGCAGCTTGGGCGGGACTAGCCTTGAGCAGTTCTTC
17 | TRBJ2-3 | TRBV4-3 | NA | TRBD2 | CASSQGVGAGARDTQYF | TGCGCCAGCAGCCAAGGCGTGGGAGCGGGGGCCCGCGATACGCAGTATTTT
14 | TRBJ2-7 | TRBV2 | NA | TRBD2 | CASRGAGGPHEQYF | TGTGCCAGCAGAGGGGCGGGAGGGCCCCACGAGCAGTACTTC
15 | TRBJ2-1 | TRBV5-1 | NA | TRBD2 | CASSLAAGGRNEQFF | TGCGCCAGCAGCTTGGCGGCGGGAGGACGCAATGAGCAGTTCTTC
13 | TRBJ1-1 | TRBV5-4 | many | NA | CASSFGQNTEAFF | TGTGCCAGCAGCTTCGGACAGAACACTGAAGCTTTCTTT
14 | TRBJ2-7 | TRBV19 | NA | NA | CASRAAWSSYEQYF | TGTGCCAGTAGGGCGGCGTGGAGCTCCTACGAGCAGTACTTC
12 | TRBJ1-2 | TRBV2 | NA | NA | CASKLTEHGYTF | TGTGCCAGCAAGTTAACGGAGCATGGCTACACCTTC
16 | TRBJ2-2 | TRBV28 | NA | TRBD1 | CASRQLGQGTVGELFF | TGTGCCAGCCGCCAGTTGGGACAGGGGACCGTCGGGGAGCTGTTTTTT
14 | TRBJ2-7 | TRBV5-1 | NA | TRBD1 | CASSLKGTAYEQYF | TGCGCCAGCAGCTTGAAAGGGACAGCTTACGAGCAGTACTTC
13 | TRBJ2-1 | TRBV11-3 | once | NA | CASSPHRSDEQFF | TGTGCCAGCAGCCCCCACAGGTCCGATGAGCAGTTCTTC
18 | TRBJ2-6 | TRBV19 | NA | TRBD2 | CASSGRLAESSGANVLTF | TGTGCCAGCAGTGGGAGACTAGCGGAGTCCTCTGGGGCCAACGTCCTGACTTTC
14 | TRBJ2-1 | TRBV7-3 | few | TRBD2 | CASSPNRGGNEQFF | TGTGCCAGCAGCCCGAACCGGGGGGGTAATGAGCAGTTCTTC
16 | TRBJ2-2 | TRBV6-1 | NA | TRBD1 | CASSVIGTGGTGELFF | TGTGCCAGCAGTGTGATCGGGACAGGGGGCACCGGGGAGCTGTTTTTT
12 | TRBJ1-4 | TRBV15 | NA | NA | CATSGINGKLFF | TGTGCCACCAGCGGTATAAACGGAAAACTGTTTTTT
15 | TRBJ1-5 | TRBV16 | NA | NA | CASSQVTGIYQPQHF | TGTGCCAGCAGCCAGGTAACAGGGATCTATCAGCCCCAGCATTTT
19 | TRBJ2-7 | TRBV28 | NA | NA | CASSPLAGGPYEQYFGLDF | NA
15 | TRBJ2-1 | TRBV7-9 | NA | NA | CASSLSPTQGPEQFF | TGTGCCAGCAGCTTATCACCAACACAGGGCCCTGAGCAGTTCTTC
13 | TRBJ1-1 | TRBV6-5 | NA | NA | CASSYSESTEAFF | TGTGCCAGCAGTTACTCGGAGAGCACTGAAGCTTTCTTT
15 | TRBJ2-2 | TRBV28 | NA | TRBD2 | CATALAGDYTGELFF | TGTGCCACCGCTCTAGCGGGTGATTACACCGGGGAGCTGTTTTTT
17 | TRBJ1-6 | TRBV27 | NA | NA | CASSFAAGWLLNSPLHF | TGTGCCAGCAGTTTCGCCGCAGGGTGGCTACTTAATTCACCCCTCCACTTT
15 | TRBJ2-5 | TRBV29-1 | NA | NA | CSVEGVAGHSRTQYF | TGCAGCGTGGAGGGAGTCGCGGGGCACAGCAGGACCCAGTACTTC
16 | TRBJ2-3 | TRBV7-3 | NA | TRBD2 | CASSLIVAGNPATQYF | TGTGCCAGCAGCTTAATTGTAGCGGGAAATCCGGCTACGCAGTATTTT
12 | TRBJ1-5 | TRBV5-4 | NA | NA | CASSQEDQPQHF | TGTGCCAGCAGCCAAGAGGATCAGCCCCAGCATTTT
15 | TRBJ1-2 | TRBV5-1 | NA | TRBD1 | CASRLRTGPNYGYTF | TGCGCCAGCAGATTGAGGACAGGACCGAACTATGGCTACACCTTC
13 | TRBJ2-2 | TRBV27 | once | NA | CASHGGNTGELFF | TGTGCCAGCCACGGGGGGAACACCGGGGAGCTGTTTTTT